Each of the 26 T cell receptor beta chains below was sequenced from the same sample in a study of identical twins. Via MiXCR, TCRdb re-called the 5' RACE reads, giving one row per CDR3 protein. In the table there are 240,000 or so distinct CDR3 sequences, 5.5% to 7% of which are singletons. The same data also contributed to another study, on yellow fever vaccine responses in identical twins.

The sequencing sample was made of memory (CD45RO+) T cells sorted from blood. The source is a woman in her late teens or twenties in good health.

The chain joins TRBV24-1 to TRBJ2-1, with D possibly called TRBD1 or TRBD2 (6 bases each). V was trimmed by 2 bases and J by 0 bases, leaving 19 bases between them. CDR1 is KGHDR and CDR2 is SFDVKD in the germline V gene. The CDR3 loop spans 19 amino acids. This chain's CDR3 is CATSDSPGGGYRSYNEQFF. The CDR3 DNA reads TGTGCCACCAGTGATTCCCCCGGGGGCGGCTACCGCTCCTACAATGAGCAGTTCTTC.

The sample holds a few counts of this clonotype. The CDR3 protein is CASGYSTWGRDEQFF. CDR3 sequence (DNA): TGTGCCAGCGGCTACTCGACGTGGGGGAGGGATGAGCAGTTCTTC. The chain carries TRBV7-8 and TRBJ2-1; 7 bases fit TRBD2. CDR1 is SGHVS and CDR2 is FQNEAQ in the germline V gene. The trim removed 8 bases at V and 8 bases at J, leaving 15 bases unmatched. The CDR3 runs 15 residues. Based on the CDR3 plus reference TRBV7-8 and TRBJ2-1, the full variable domain is GAGVSQSPRYKVAKRGQDVALRCDPISGHVSLFWYQQALGQGPEFLTYFQNEAQLDKSGLPSDRFFAERPEGSVSTLKIQRTQQEDSAVYLCASGYSTWGRDEQFFGPGTRLTVL.

This clonotype was found many times. The J gene is TRBJ1-1, the V gene TRBV5-6; possibly TRBD1 for D (5 bases). Germline CDR1 reads SGHDT; CDR2 reads YYEEEE. Trimming stripped 3 bases from V and 5 bases from J, with 8 bases between. CDR3 length equals 12 residues. The CDR3 nucleotides are TGTGCCAGCAGCTGGGACCGAACTGAAGCTTTCTTT. This sequence encodes CASSWDRTEAFF.

This clonotype occurred many times. The chain has TRBV4-2 and TRBJ2-2; 13 bases match TRBD2. V was pared by 0 bases and J by 4 bases, with 5 bases of the junction left unmatched. The CDR3 runs 18 residues. Germline values: CDR1 LGHNA, CDR2 YNFKEQ. CDR3: CASSQEQTSGRTTGELFF. CDR3 nucleotide sequence: TGTGCCAGCAGCCAAGAACAGACTAGCGGGAGGACCACCGGGGAGCTGTTTTTT.

This clonotype came up a few times. Germline and junction disagree at one end, which may indicate a read error. The chain recombines TRBV20-1 with TRBJ2-3; TRBD2 agrees at 12 bases. Germline-derived CDR1 and CDR2 are DFQATT and SNEGSKA (reference sequence). The CDR3 covers 16 residues. The CDR3 DNA follows: TGCTGTGCTAGAGTTCTAGCGGGGGGGGTTACAGATACGCAGTATTTT. It yields the protein CCARVLAGGVTDTQYF.

This clonotype came up many times. The chain joins TRBV12-3 or TRBV12-4 to TRBJ1-1; D might be TRBD1 (6 bases). The ends were cut back, 6 bases at V and 0 bases at J, with 14 bases in the middle. The length of the CDR3 is 15 residues. The CDR3, as DNA: TGTGCCAGCAGCCGACAGGTTGGGATGAACACTGAAGCTTTCTTT. Translating it yields CASSRQVGMNTEAFF.

J is TRBJ1-2 and V is TRBV29-1; D not certain. Trimming removed 3 bases at V and 6 bases at J, with 11 bases between. CDR1 and CDR2 from the germline V gene are SQVTM and ANQGSEA. CDR3 size: 12 residues. As DNA, the CDR3 is TGCAGCGTTGACAGTGACCCTAATGGCTACACCTTC. It codes for CSVDSDPNGYTF.

The chain employs TRBV5-1 and TRBJ2-7; D perhaps matches TRBD2 (5 bases). V lost 0 bases and J 7 bases, leaving 20 bases between the germline ends. Germline loops: CDR1 SGHRS, CDR2 YFSETQ. CDR3 length: 16 amino acids. The CDR3 loop is CASSLVPGNLPGEQYF. For the CDR3, the DNA is TGCGCCAGCAGCTTGGTCCCGGGAAATCTTCCGGGGGAGCAGTACTTC. Full variable domain (remainder filled in from reference TRBV5-1 and TRBJ2-7): KAGVTQTPRYLIKTRGQQVTLSCSPISGHRSVSWYQQTPGQGLQFLFEYFSETQRNKGNFPGRFSGRQFSNSRSEMNVSTLELGDSALYLCASSLVPGNLPGEQYFGPGTRLTVT.

There are a few counts of this clonotype. At one boundary the junction diverges from the germline segment, which might be a read error. V gene TRBV2 combines with J gene TRBJ1-5; 11 bases map to TRBD1. There are 14 residues in the CDR3. Germline V lookup: CDR1 SNHLY, CDR2 FYNNEI. CDR3 sequence reads: CASSRTGGGRPQHF. The CDR3 nucleotides read TGCGCCAGCAGCCGGACAGGGGGCGGGCGGCCCCAGCATTTT.

For the CDR3, the DNA is TGTGCCAGCAGCTTGGGTAGGGGACCCGGCTACACCTTC. Translating gives CASSLGRGPGYTF. The J gene is TRBJ1-2, the V gene TRBV5-4; perhaps TRBD1 as D (5 bases). CDR3 length: 13 residues. The germline V gene has CDR1 SGHNT and CDR2 YYREEE (reference sequence). The V and J ends lost 0 bases and 8 bases respectively, with 11 bases between them.

As to this clonotype: A much larger clone lies a single base off, so this may be a read error. This chain joins TRBV10-2 and TRBJ1-6, with unresolved D. V was shortened by 8 bases and J by 6 bases, with 11 bases between the two germline ends. The CDR3 runs 13 residues. Looked up from germline, CDR1 is WSHSY and CDR2 is SAAADI. The CDR3 loop reads CASRPSRNSPLHF. The CDR3 bases are TGCGCCAGCCGTCCGTCGCGTAATTCACCCCTCCACTTT.

In its sample, this clonotype was seen many times. The chain carries TRBV24-1 and TRBJ2-5; no reliable D call. The CDR3 extends over 15 amino acids. From germline, CDR1 is KGHDR and CDR2 SFDVKD. The V and J ends lost 4 bases and 3 bases respectively, with 14 bases between them. As DNA, the CDR3 is TGTGCCACCAGTGACGCCCGGGCCGTGAAAGAGACCCAGTACTTC. Translated, it gives CATSDARAVKETQYF.

This clonotype was picked up many times. The chain links TRBV4-1 to TRBJ1-5; a weak D match, TRBD1 (6 bases). Looked up from germline, CDR1 is MGHRA and CDR2 is YSYEKL. The length of the CDR3 is 17 residues. V was shortened by 1 base and J by 2 bases, with 15 bases between the two germline ends. The CDR3 is CASSQGSGGHGNQPQHF. CDR3 DNA: TGCGCCAGCAGCCAAGGTAGTGGGGGGCACGGCAATCAGCCCCAGCATTTT.

This clonotype was counted many times. The V call is TRBV10-1, the J call TRBJ1-1; a weak D match, TRBD1 (5 bases). CDR1 and CDR2 from the germline V gene are WNHNN and SYGVQD (reference sequence). The CDR3 extends over 12 amino acids. Trimming took 2 bases from V and 7 from J, leaving 8 bases between them. CDR3 amino acids: CASSEGGIEAFF. For the CDR3, the DNA is TGCGCCAGCAGTGAGGGGGGAATTGAAGCTTTCTTT.

This clonotype occurred many times. The chain is built from TRBV24-1 and TRBJ2-1, with TRBD1 matching 10 bases. CDR1 KGHDR and CDR2 SFDVKD come from the germline V gene. CDR3 length: 16 amino acids. With 6 bases clipped from V and 6 bases from J, the junction kept 10 bases outside the gene matches. DNA of the CDR3: TGTGCCACCAGTACCCCCCCGGGACAGGGGACCAATGAGCAGTTCTTC. Its translation is CATSTPPGQGTNEQFF.

This clonotype was detected ten times or more. V usage is TRBV6-2 or TRBV6-3 and J usage is TRBJ2-1; D is possibly TRBD2 (5 bases). The CDR3 sequence is 11 residues long. CDR1 MNHEY and CDR2 SVGEGT come from the germline V gene. V lost 10 bases and J 10 bases, leaving 14 bases between the germline ends. For the CDR3, the DNA is TGTGCCACCCGGGATCCAAGGGAGCAGTTCTTC. Its protein product is CATRDPREQFF.

The CDR3 nucleotides are TGTGCCAGCAGCTTAGGGGGGACTAGCGGGGGGGCCCCCTACAATGAGCAGTTCTTC. It yields the protein CASSLGGTSGGAPYNEQFF. This chain uses TRBV7-6 with TRBJ2-1, with TRBD2 identical over 16 bases. There are 19 residues in the CDR3. Trimming cost V 1 base and J 2 bases; bases outside gene matches: 5. The germline V gene has CDR1 SGHVS and CDR2 FNYEAQ.

This clonotype was counted at least ten times. The chain uses TRBV16 and TRBJ2-1; unclear D gene. The CDR3 loop spans 14 amino acids. Trimming cost V 4 bases and J 6 bases, with 13 bases left between them. The V gene's germline CDR1 is KGHSY and CDR2 FQNENV. The CDR3 loop is CASSPTSLGNEQFF. In DNA form, the CDR3 reads TGTGCCAGCAGCCCCACCTCGTTGGGCAATGAGCAGTTCTTC.

The sample holds one count of this clonotype. The J gene is TRBJ1-2, the V gene TRBV18; D is unclear. The germline gives CDR1 KGHSH, CDR2 LQKENI. CDR3 length equals 13 residues. Trimming took off 3 bases at V and 3 bases at J, with 8 bases between the two ends. CDR3 coding DNA: TGTGCCAGCTCACCTCGGGTGGACTATGGCTACACCTTC. Translating gives CASSPRVDYGYTF.

This clonotype was detected ten times or more. The CDR3 bases are TGTGCCAGCAGCTTGGAGCAGGGATTAACTGAAGCTTTCTTT. Protein product: CASSLEQGLTEAFF. The V and J genes are TRBV5-5 and TRBJ1-1; TRBD1 might be the D (5 bases). V was clipped by 0 bases and J by 5 bases, with 11 bases between them. The germline V gene has CDR1 SGHKS and CDR2 YYEKEE (reference sequence). The CDR3 totals 14 residues.

This clonotype was seen a few times. The chain is built from TRBV2 and TRBJ2-2, with TRBD2 identical over 14 bases. V lost 5 bases and J lost 1; bases outside the gene matches: 9. CDR1 is SNHLY and CDR2 is FYNNEI in the germline V gene. The CDR3 runs to 19 residues. The CDR3 coding sequence is TGTGCCAGCAGTCTTACGGGACTAGCGGGAGTATGGAACACCGGGGAGCTGTTTTTT. It specifies CASSLTGLAGVWNTGELFF.

This clonotype was observed many times. V gene TRBV5-1 combines with J gene TRBJ1-2; TRBD1 matches at 9 bases. CDR3 length equals 16 residues. The V gene end was trimmed by 7 bases and the J gene end by 0 bases; junction bases not matched to a gene: 10. Germline V lookup: CDR1 SGHRS, CDR2 YFSETQ. The CDR3 sequence is CASYPGQGVPNYGYTF. As DNA, the CDR3 is TGCGCCAGCTACCCGGGACAGGGCGTTCCTAACTATGGCTACACCTTC.

In its sample, this clonotype was seen many times. The chain joins TRBV12-3 or TRBV12-4 to TRBJ1-2; D gene uncertain. The CDR3 extends over 11 amino acids. V was trimmed by 4 bases and J by 4 bases, leaving 4 bases between them. The CDR3 sequence is CASSSTYGYTF. The CDR3 nucleotides read TGTGCCAGCAGTTCCACCTATGGCTACACCTTC.

This clonotype was seen many times. The rearrangement uses TRBV14 and TRBJ2-1; D ambiguous. Germline V gene sequence: CDR1 SGHDN, CDR2 FVKESK. V was clipped by 8 bases and J by 7 bases, with 9 bases between them. CDR3 length: 11 amino acids. CDR3 loop: CASGPLNEQFF. The CDR3 nucleotides are TGTGCCAGCGGCCCGTTGAATGAGCAGTTCTTC.

The chain links TRBV7-9 to TRBJ1-1, with D possibly TRBD1 on 6 matching bases. Germline V gene sequence: CDR1 SEHNR, CDR2 FQNEAQ (reference sequence). V lost 1 base and J 4 bases, leaving 16 bases between the germline ends. This CDR3 has 16 residues. CDR3 residues: CASSLEGGQTPTEAFF. The CDR3 region has the DNA TGTGCCAGCAGCTTAGAAGGGGGGCAGACTCCCACTGAAGCTTTCTTT.

The chain uses TRBV12-3 or TRBV12-4 and TRBJ2-7; 7 bases are a match to TRBD1. V lost 5 bases, J lost 6 bases, and 10 bases stayed unmatched. The CDR3 length is 14 residues. In DNA, the CDR3 is TGTGCCAGCAGTCCTAGGAAAACAGGGGTCGAGCAGTACTTC. It translates to CASSPRKTGVEQYF.